These 17 T cell receptor beta chains were sequenced from one sample in a study of blood T cell repertoires in COVID-19. TCRdb's table, derived via immunoSEQ multiplex PCR, lists solely in-frame clones and lacks some. The data show some 180,000 clones, about 80% seen once. What was sequenced was peripheral blood. Receptors were obtained from a man aged 55 to 69 with acute or convalescent COVID-19.

The chain links TRBV13 to TRBJ1-3, with a possible D match to TRBD1 (6 bases). Trimming removed 4 bases at V and 4 bases at J, with 11 bases between. The CDR3 is made up of 14 amino acids. CDR1 is PRHDT, CDR2 FYEKMQ, per germline (reference sequence). In DNA form, the CDR3 reads TGTGCCAGCAGCTCCAGGGGATCGGGAAACACCATATATTTT. The encoded protein is CASSSRGSGNTIYF.

The chain employs TRBV28 and TRBJ2-7; 8 bases align to TRBD1. The CDR3 contains 16 residues. The germline gives CDR1 MDHEN, CDR2 SYDVKM. The junction had 13 bases not matched to a gene; V was cut back by 6 bases and J by 3 bases. CDR3 sequence: CASRSLIAGGIYEQYF. CDR3 sequence (DNA): TGTGCCAGCAGGTCTTTAATTGCAGGGGGCATCTACGAGCAGTACTTC. The whole variable domain, filled in from reference TRBV28 and TRBJ2-7, reads DVKVTQSSRYLVKRTGEKVFLECVQDMDHENMFWYRQDPGLGLRLIYFSYDVKMKEKGDIPEGYSVSREKKERFSLILESASTNQTSMYLCASRSLIAGGIYEQYFGPGTRLTVT.

The chain has TRBV15 and TRBJ2-1, with 15 positions matching TRBD2. Germline V gene data show CDR1 as LNHNV and CDR2 as YYDKDF (reference sequence). The CDR3 extends over 18 amino acids. The V gene end was trimmed by 1 base and the J gene end by 6 bases; junction bases not matched to a gene: 7. The CDR3: CATSRGGLAGGRSNEQFF. Written as DNA, the CDR3 is TGTGCCACCAGCAGAGGCGGACTAGCGGGAGGGCGGTCCAATGAGCAGTTCTTC.

V usage is TRBV19 and J usage is TRBJ1-4; the match to TRBD1 covers 8 bases. Germline V lookup: CDR1 LNHDA, CDR2 SQIVND (reference sequence). This CDR3 region has 16 residues. V lost 2 bases to trimming and J lost 5 bases; unmatched junction nucleotides: 7. The CDR3 here is CASSISRTGLNEKLFF. As DNA, the CDR3 is TGTGCCAGTAGTATATCCAGGACAGGGCTAAATGAAAAACTGTTTTTT.

The chain links TRBV19 to TRBJ1-1, with a possible D match to TRBD1 (5 bases). CDR3 length: 13 amino acids. From germline, CDR1 is LNHDA and CDR2 SQIVND (reference sequence). Trimming shortened V by 6 bases and J by 7 bases, and 15 bases separated the two germline ends. Written as DNA, the CDR3 is TGTGCCAGTAGGGCCCAGGGAAGTGGTGAAGCTTTCTTT. Translated, it gives CASRAQGSGEAFF.

CDR3 sequence: CASTKAGGTFAEQYF. In DNA, the CDR3 is TGTGCCAGCACCAAAGCGGGAGGGACTTTCGCCGAGCAGTACTTC. The chain combines TRBV2 with TRBJ2-7, with 10 positions matching TRBD2. Losses at the gene ends were 7 bases for V and 6 bases for J; bases not matched to a gene: 12. This CDR3 region has 15 residues. CDR1 and CDR2 (germline): SNHLY, FYNNEI. The whole variable domain, filled in from reference TRBV2 and TRBJ2-7, reads EPEVTQTPSHQVTQMGQEVILRCVPISNHLYFYWYRQILGQKVEFLVSFYNNEISEKSEIFDDQFSVERPDGSNFTLKIRSTKLEDSAMYFCASTKAGGTFAEQYFGPGTRLTVT.

This chain links TRBV19 with TRBJ2-5; D uncertain. Germline V gene data show CDR1 as LNHDA and CDR2 as SQIVND (reference sequence). The CDR3 runs 13 residues. V was shortened by 3 bases and J by 2 bases, with 7 bases between the two germline ends. CDR3 amino acids: CASSMARQETQYF. CDR3 sequence (DNA): TGTGCCAGTAGTATGGCAAGACAAGAGACCCAGTACTTC. Filled out from reference TRBV19 and TRBJ2-5, the complete variable domain reads DGGITQSPKYLFRKEGQNVTLSCEQNLNHDAMYWYRQDPGQGLRLIYYSQIVNDFQKGDIAEGYSVSREKKESFPLTVTSAQKNPTAFYLCASSMARQETQYFGPGTRLLVL.

The chain is built from TRBV5-1 and TRBJ2-7; the D gene is possibly TRBD1 (6 bases). CDR1 is SGHRS and CDR2 is YFSETQ in the germline V gene. The CDR3 consists of 15 residues. V was shortened by 1 base and J by 5 bases, with 16 bases between the two germline ends. The CDR3 reads CASSLMGTTSDEQYF. The CDR3 nucleotides read TGCGCCAGCAGCTTGATGGGGACAACAAGCGACGAGCAGTACTTC.

DNA for the CDR3: TGTGCCAGCAGTGACTCGGGACAGGGGAGGTCACCCCTCCACTTT. Its protein product is CASSDSGQGRSPLHF. This chain joins TRBV6-4 and TRBJ1-6; TRBD1 matches 10 bases. This CDR3 has 15 amino acids. The V gene end was trimmed by 0 bases and the J gene end by 10 bases; junction bases not matched to a gene: 3. In germline, CDR1 is MRHNA, CDR2 SNTAGT.

The J gene is TRBJ1-6, the V gene TRBV6-5; TRBD1 agrees at 9 bases. V was pared by 7 bases and J by 8 bases, with 6 bases of the junction left unmatched. Germline assignment: CDR1 MNHEY and CDR2 SVGAGI. This CDR3 is built from 14 residues. The CDR3 coding sequence is TGTGCCAGCAACCAGGACAGGGGCCATTCACCCCTCCACTTT. Its protein is CASNQDRGHSPLHF.

The V gene is TRBV2, the J gene TRBJ1-1; D not resolved. V lost 8 bases and J lost 1, with 8 bases in between. The CDR3 covers 12 residues. Per germline, CDR1 SNHLY and CDR2 FYNNEI. Written as DNA, the CDR3 is TGTGCCAGCGAATCAGGGAACACTGAAGCTTTCTTT. It is translated as CASESGNTEAFF.

V and J are TRBV29-1 and TRBJ2-1; D remains unclear. From germline, CDR1 is SQVTM and CDR2 ANQGSEA. The CDR3 has 12 amino acids. Trimming left V 8 bases short and J 6 bases short, with 14 bases between. The DNA for the CDR3 is TGCAGCCGGCTTCCAGCGTGCAATGAGCAGTTCTTC. It specifies CSRLPACNEQFF.

The chain couples TRBV4-1 to TRBJ2-1; the match to TRBD2 covers 14 bases. The junction had 10 bases not matched to a gene; V was cut back by 3 bases and J by 3 bases. Germline V gene lookup returns CDR1 MGHRA and CDR2 YSYEKL. The CDR3 covers 19 residues. CDR3 residues: CASSQKDGTSGSFYNEQFF. The CDR3 DNA sequence: TGCGCCAGCAGCCAGAAGGACGGGACTAGCGGGAGTTTCTACAATGAGCAGTTCTTC.

V gene TRBV4-1 combines with J gene TRBJ2-3; D is possibly TRBD2 (5 bases). CDR1 is MGHRA, CDR2 YSYEKL, per germline. V was trimmed by 3 bases and J by 8 bases, leaving 18 bases between them. This CDR3 has 15 amino acids. The DNA of the CDR3 is TGCGCCAGCAGCCATCCTGGACGGGATCGGGGTACGCAGTATTTT. Its translation: CASSHPGRDRGTQYF.

J is TRBJ2-6 and V is TRBV3-1 (or the pseudogene TRBV3-2); TRBD1 is a possible D gene (6 bases). From germline, CDR1 is LGHDT and CDR2 YNNKEL (reference sequence). Trimming took 2 bases from V and 2 from J, leaving 13 bases between them. The CDR3 covers 17 residues. The CDR3 DNA reads TGTGCCAGCAGCCAAAGTACAGGGATAACTGGGGCCAACGTCCTGACTTTC. It specifies CASSQSTGITGANVLTF.

V is TRBV11-2 and J is TRBJ2-3, with D possibly being TRBD1 (6 bases). Germline V lookup: CDR1 SGHAT, CDR2 FQNNGV. The CDR3 sequence is 14 residues long. Trimming removed 3 bases at V and 3 bases at J, with 10 bases between. The CDR3 protein is CASSFTTGTDTQYF. In DNA, the CDR3 is TGTGCCAGCAGCTTTACAACAGGGACAGATACGCAGTATTTT.

V and J are TRBV7-9 and TRBJ2-4, with D unclear. The CDR3 extends over 15 amino acids. Trimming left V 0 bases short and J 0 bases short, with 6 bases between. Germline CDR1 SEHNR, CDR2 FQNEAQ (reference sequence). The CDR3 DNA follows: TGTGCCAGCAGCTTAGCGGAGATAGCCAAAAACATTCAGTACTTC. Amino acid sequence: CASSLAEIAKNIQYF.